The 17 T cell receptor beta chains in this list originate from one sample, sequenced in a study of blood T cell repertoires in COVID-19. The repertoire was sequenced with immunoSEQ multiplex PCR; TCRdb's copy has only in-frame clones and lacks some. The sample lists fewer than 300,000 clones; around 79% were seen once. The sample taken for sequencing was peripheral blood. The receptors were gathered from an elderly woman with acute or convalescent COVID-19.

The V and J genes are TRBV5-1 and TRBJ2-3, with 8 bases fitting TRBD1. With 7 bases clipped from V and 2 bases from J, the junction kept 9 bases outside the gene matches. CDR3 size: 15 residues. Per germline, CDR1 SGHRS and CDR2 YFSETQ. Written as DNA, the CDR3 is TGCGCCAGCTGCCGAGACAGGGGCAACACAGATACGCAGTATTTT. This encodes CASCRDRGNTDTQYF.

The chain's CDR3 is CASRTGDSTDTQYF. Written as DNA, the CDR3 is TGCGCCAGCCGTACGGGGGACTCCACAGATACGCAGTATTTT. The chain employs TRBV5-1 and TRBJ2-3, with a possible D match to TRBD2 (6 bases). V was pared by 7 bases and J by 2 bases, with 14 bases between. The CDR3 spans 14 residues. In germline, CDR1 is SGHRS, CDR2 YFSETQ.

The rearrangement uses TRBV19 and TRBJ2-3; 9 bases match TRBD1. The V segment lost 3 bases and the J segment 2 bases; nucleotides outside the gene matches: 6. Germline CDR1 reads LNHDA; CDR2 reads SQIVND (reference sequence). The CDR3 totals 16 residues. The CDR3, as DNA: TGTGCCAGTAGTATCCCGGGACAGGGATTCACAGATACGCAGTATTTT. This sequence encodes CASSIPGQGFTDTQYF.

The chain employs TRBV19 and TRBJ2-6, with D perhaps TRBD1 (6 bases). Trimming took 4 bases from V and 0 from J, leaving 19 bases between them. The CDR3 is 19 amino acids. In germline, CDR1 is LNHDA, CDR2 SQIVND (reference sequence). Here the CDR3 reads CASSTVSGVRRSGANVLTF. CDR3 nucleotide sequence: TGTGCCAGTAGTACCGTCTCAGGGGTCCGCCGCTCTGGGGCCAACGTCCTGACTTTC.

Here the CDR3 reads CASRGQGDSPLHF. The CDR3 DNA follows: TGTGCCAGCAGGGGACAGGGTGACTCACCCCTCCACTTT. The chain links TRBV11-2 to TRBJ1-6; 9 bases are shared with TRBD1. V lost 6 bases and J lost 10; bases outside the gene matches: 4. Germline CDR1 reads SGHAT; CDR2 reads FQNNGV. The CDR3 totals 13 residues.

CDR3 in DNA: TGTGCCAGCAGCGTACAGGGACTAGGGGGCTACGAGCAGTACTTC. Protein sequence: CASSVQGLGGYEQYF. The V gene is TRBV21-1, the J gene TRBJ2-7; TRBD2 reflects the table's D call only, with no check against the DNA. TRBV21-1 is given as a pseudogene. The CDR3 runs 15 residues.

This chain uses TRBV19 with TRBJ2-3, with TRBD2 identical over 7 bases. In germline, CDR1 is LNHDA, CDR2 SQIVND (reference sequence). This CDR3 is built from 15 residues. The trim removed 3 bases at V and 2 bases at J, leaving 5 bases unmatched. CDR3 loop: CASSMASGPTDTQYF. The CDR3 DNA reads as TGTGCCAGTAGTATGGCTAGCGGACCCACAGATACGCAGTATTTT.

In this sample, this clone turned up once. The chain is built from TRBV5-4 and TRBJ2-2, with D possibly TRBD2 on 6 matching bases. V was shortened by 5 bases and J by 1 base, with 12 bases between the two germline ends. The CDR3 has 15 residues. CDR1 is SGHNT and CDR2 is YYREEE in the germline V gene (reference sequence). CDR3 nucleotides: TGTGCCAGCAGTTCCCTAGCGTTGAACACCGGGGAGCTGTTTTTT. Translated: CASSSLALNTGELFF.

This clone was found many times. CDR3 residues: CASSLIWGAEQFF. CDR3 coding DNA: TGTGCCAGCAGTTTAATCTGGGGAGCTGAGCAGTTCTTC. The chain combines TRBV27 with TRBJ2-1; weak D call: TRBD2 (5 bases). CDR3 length: 13 residues. Germline-derived CDR1 and CDR2 are MNHEY and SMNVEV (reference sequence). The germline V and J ends were trimmed by 2 bases and 9 bases, with 11 bases remaining between them.

The chain recombines TRBV19 with TRBJ1-2; a weak D match, TRBD1 (6 bases). Germline V gene lookup returns CDR1 LNHDA and CDR2 SQIVND (reference sequence). The V and J ends lost 3 bases and 6 bases respectively, with 14 bases between them. CDR3 length: 14 amino acids. CDR3 loop: CASSMGGGVNGYTF. The CDR3 DNA follows: TGTGCCAGTAGTATGGGGGGGGGCGTTAATGGCTACACCTTC. Based on the CDR3 plus reference TRBV19 and TRBJ1-2, the full variable domain is DGGITQSPKYLFRKEGQNVTLSCEQNLNHDAMYWYRQDPGQGLRLIYYSQIVNDFQKGDIAEGYSVSREKKESFPLTVTSAQKNPTAFYLCASSMGGGVNGYTFGSGTRLTVV.

CDR3 sequence (DNA): TGTGCCAGCAGCTTACCCCGGGGTAATTCACCCCTCCACTTT. This encodes CASSLPRGNSPLHF. The chain uses TRBV28 and TRBJ1-6; D is ambiguous. V was cut by 6 bases and J by 6 bases, with 12 bases left in between. CDR3 length equals 14 residues. Per the germline V gene, CDR1 is MDHEN and CDR2 is SYDVKM.

The chain recombines TRBV3-1 (or the pseudogene TRBV3-2) with TRBJ2-3; 7 bases fit TRBD2. V gave up 0 bases and J gave up 6 bases; unmatched junction bases: 12. The V gene's germline CDR1 is LGHDT and CDR2 YNNKEL (reference sequence). The CDR3 totals 17 residues. CDR3 loop: CASSQEASGGPRDTQYF. The CDR3 region has the DNA TGTGCCAGCAGCCAAGAGGCTAGCGGCGGGCCGCGTGATACGCAGTATTTT.

The chain uses TRBV10-3 and TRBJ1-1; TRBD1 matches at 7 bases. Germline V gene lookup returns CDR1 ENHRY and CDR2 SYGVKD. V lost 6 bases, J lost 2 bases, and 6 bases stayed unmatched. The length of the CDR3 is 14 residues. The CDR3 region is CAISLQGRNTEAFF. The DNA for the CDR3 is TGTGCCATCAGCCTACAGGGGCGCAACACTGAAGCTTTCTTT.

This chain connects TRBV28 to TRBJ2-2; D not resolved. Trimming pared 1 base from V and 7 bases from J, leaving 4 bases between. The germline V gene encodes CDR1 MDHEN and CDR2 SYDVKM. This CDR3 is built from 12 residues. This chain's CDR3 is CASSLYSGELFF. The CDR3, as DNA: TGTGCCAGCAGTTTATACAGCGGGGAGCTGTTTTTT. The whole variable domain, remainder taken from reference TRBV28 and TRBJ2-2, is DVKVTQSSRYLVKRTGEKVFLECVQDMDHENMFWYRQDPGLGLRLIYFSYDVKMKEKGDIPEGYSVSREKKERFSLILESASTNQTSMYLCASSLYSGELFFGEGSRLTVL.

The gene calls are TRBV5-4 and TRBJ2-5; D is undetermined. This CDR3 has 13 residues. The V and J ends lost 4 bases and 1 base respectively, with 8 bases between them. The germline gives CDR1 SGHNT, CDR2 YYREEE (reference sequence). CDR3: CASSTPSQETQYF. CDR3 nucleotide sequence: TGTGCCAGCAGCACGCCGAGCCAAGAGACCCAGTACTTC.

The chain employs TRBV5-4 and TRBJ2-5; TRBD2 matches at 14 bases. Germline-derived CDR1 and CDR2 are SGHNT and YYREEE (reference sequence). This CDR3 has 17 residues. J lost 2 bases, V lost 2 bases, and 5 bases had no gene match. The CDR3 loop is CASSFPGLAGGQETQYF. CDR3 coding DNA: TGTGCCAGCAGCTTCCCAGGACTAGCGGGGGGACAAGAGACCCAGTACTTC.

V usage is TRBV4-2 and J usage is TRBJ2-1; D may be TRBD2 (7 bases). The CDR3 extends over 16 amino acids. Germline V gives CDR1 LGHNA, CDR2 YNFKEQ. V was pared by 4 bases and J by 0 bases, with 13 bases between. CDR3 protein: CASSRKGGSSYNEQFF. The CDR3 coding sequence is TGTGCCAGCAGCCGAAAGGGGGGGAGCTCCTACAATGAGCAGTTCTTC.